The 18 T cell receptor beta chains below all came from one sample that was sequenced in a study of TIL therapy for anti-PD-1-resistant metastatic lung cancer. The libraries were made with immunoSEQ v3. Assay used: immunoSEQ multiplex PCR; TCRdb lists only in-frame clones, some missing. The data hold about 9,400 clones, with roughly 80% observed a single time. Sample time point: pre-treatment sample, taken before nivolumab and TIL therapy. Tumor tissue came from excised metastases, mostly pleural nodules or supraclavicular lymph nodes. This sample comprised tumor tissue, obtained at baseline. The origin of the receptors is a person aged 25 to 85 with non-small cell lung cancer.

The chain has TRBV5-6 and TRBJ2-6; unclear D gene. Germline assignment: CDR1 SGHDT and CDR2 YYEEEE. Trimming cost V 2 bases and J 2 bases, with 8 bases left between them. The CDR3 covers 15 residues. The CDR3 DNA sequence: TGTGCCAGCAGCTTCCTTCAACCTGGGGCCAACGTCCTGACTTTC. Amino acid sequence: CASSFLQPGANVLTF.

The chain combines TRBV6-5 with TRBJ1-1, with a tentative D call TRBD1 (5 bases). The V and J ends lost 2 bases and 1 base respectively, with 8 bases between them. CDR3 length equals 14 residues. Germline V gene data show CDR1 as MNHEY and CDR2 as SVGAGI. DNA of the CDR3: TGTGCCAGCAGTTACCTCAGGGAGAACACTGAAGCTTTCTTT. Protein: CASSYLRENTEAFF.

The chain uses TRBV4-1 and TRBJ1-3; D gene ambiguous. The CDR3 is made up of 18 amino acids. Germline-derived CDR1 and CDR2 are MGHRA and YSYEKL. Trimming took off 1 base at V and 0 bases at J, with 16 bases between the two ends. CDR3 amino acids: CASSQAPPGGNSGNTIYF. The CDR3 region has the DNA TGCGCCAGCAGCCAAGCCCCCCCTGGTGGAAACTCTGGAAACACCATATATTTT.

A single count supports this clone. CDR3 in amino acids: CASRHTSGSVTGELFF. CDR3 sequence (DNA): TGTGCCAGCAGACACACTAGCGGGAGTGTCACCGGGGAGCTGTTTTTT. The rearrangement links TRBV27 to TRBJ2-2; 11 bases map to TRBD2. The CDR3 has 16 amino acids. Looked up from germline, CDR1 is MNHEY and CDR2 is SMNVEV (reference sequence). V dropped 6 bases and J dropped 4; count of bases not matched to a gene: 7.

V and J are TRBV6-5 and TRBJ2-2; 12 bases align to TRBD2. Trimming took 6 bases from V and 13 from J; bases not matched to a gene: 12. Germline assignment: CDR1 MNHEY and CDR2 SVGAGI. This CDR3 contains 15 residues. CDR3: CASRRSATSGGRLFF. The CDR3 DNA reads TGTGCCAGCAGACGGAGCGCTACTAGCGGGGGGCGGCTGTTTTTT.

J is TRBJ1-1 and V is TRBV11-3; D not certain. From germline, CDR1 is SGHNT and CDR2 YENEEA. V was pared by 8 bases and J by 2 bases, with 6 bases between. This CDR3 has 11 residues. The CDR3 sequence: CASRDNTEAFF. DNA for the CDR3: TGTGCCAGCCGGGATAACACTGAAGCTTTCTTT.

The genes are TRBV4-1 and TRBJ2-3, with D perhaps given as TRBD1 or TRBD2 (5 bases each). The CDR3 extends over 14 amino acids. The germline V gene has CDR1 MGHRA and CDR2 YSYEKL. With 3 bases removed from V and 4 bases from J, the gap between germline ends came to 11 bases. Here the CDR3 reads CASSHPGAADTQYF. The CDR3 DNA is TGCGCCAGCAGCCACCCCGGGGCGGCAGATACGCAGTATTTT.

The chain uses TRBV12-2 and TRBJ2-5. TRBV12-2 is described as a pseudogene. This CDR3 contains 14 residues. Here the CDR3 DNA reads TGTGCAAGTCGCCTTGGGGGGCTGCAAGAGACCCAGTACTTC. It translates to CASRLGGLQETQYF.

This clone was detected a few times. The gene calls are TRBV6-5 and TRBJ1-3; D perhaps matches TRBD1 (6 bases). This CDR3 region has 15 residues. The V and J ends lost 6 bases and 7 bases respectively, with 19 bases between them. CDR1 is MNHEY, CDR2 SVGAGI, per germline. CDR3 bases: TGTGCCAGCAGCCAAACCGGGACACACGGCAACACCATATATTTT. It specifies CASSQTGTHGNTIYF.

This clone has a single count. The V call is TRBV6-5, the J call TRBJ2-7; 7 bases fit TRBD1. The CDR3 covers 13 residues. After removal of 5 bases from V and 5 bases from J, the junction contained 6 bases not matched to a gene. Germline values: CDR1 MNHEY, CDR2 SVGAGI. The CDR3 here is CASSRQGEDEQYF. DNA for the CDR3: TGTGCCAGCAGTCGACAGGGAGAAGACGAGCAGTACTTC.

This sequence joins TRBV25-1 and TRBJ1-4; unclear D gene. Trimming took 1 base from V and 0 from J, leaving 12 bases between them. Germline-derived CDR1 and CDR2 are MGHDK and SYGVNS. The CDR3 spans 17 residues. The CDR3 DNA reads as TGTGCCAGCAGTGAATTAATGACGTTCCCAACTAATGAAAAACTGTTTTTT. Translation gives CASSELMTFPTNEKLFF.

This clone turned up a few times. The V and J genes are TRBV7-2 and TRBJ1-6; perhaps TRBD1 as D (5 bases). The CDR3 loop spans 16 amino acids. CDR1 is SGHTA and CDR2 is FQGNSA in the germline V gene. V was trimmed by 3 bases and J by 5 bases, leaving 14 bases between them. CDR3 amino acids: CASSFLGPTNNSPLHF. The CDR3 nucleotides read TGTGCCAGCAGCTTCCTGGGACCGACTAATAATTCACCCCTCCACTTT.

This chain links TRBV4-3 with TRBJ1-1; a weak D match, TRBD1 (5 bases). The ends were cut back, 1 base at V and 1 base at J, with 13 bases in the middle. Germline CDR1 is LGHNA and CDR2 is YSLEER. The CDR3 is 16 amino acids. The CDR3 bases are TGCGCCAGCAGCCAAGGTGCCGGGACTGAGAACACTGAAGCTTTCTTT. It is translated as CASSQGAGTENTEAFF.

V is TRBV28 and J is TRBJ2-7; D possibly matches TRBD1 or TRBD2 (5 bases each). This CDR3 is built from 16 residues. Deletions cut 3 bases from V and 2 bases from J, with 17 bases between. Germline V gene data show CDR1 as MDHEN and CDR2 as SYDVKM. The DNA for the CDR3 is TGTGCCAGCAGTTTCGACTCGGGACGGCTTACCTACGAGCAGTACTTC. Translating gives CASSFDSGRLTYEQYF.

The CDR3 nucleotides read TGCACCAGCAGCATCGAAGAAGGGGGGGGGCCTGTAGGCGACAATGAGCAGTTCTTC. This encodes CTSSIEEGGGPVGDNEQFF. The rearrangement joins TRBV1 to TRBJ2-1; the table's D call of TRBD2 was not tested on the DNA. TRBV1 is annotated as a pseudogene. This CDR3 has 19 residues.

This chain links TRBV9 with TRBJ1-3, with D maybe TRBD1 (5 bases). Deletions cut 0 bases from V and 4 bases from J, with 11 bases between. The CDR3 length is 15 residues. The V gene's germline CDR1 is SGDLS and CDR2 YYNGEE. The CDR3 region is CASSVAVGQGNTIYF. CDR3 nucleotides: TGTGCCAGCAGCGTAGCTGTGGGGCAGGGAAACACCATATATTTT.

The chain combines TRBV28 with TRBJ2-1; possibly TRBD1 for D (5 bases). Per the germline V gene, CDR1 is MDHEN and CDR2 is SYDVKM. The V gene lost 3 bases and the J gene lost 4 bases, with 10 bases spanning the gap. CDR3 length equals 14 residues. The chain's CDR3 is CASSFQQEYNEQFF. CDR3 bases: TGTGCCAGCAGTTTCCAACAGGAATACAATGAGCAGTTCTTC.

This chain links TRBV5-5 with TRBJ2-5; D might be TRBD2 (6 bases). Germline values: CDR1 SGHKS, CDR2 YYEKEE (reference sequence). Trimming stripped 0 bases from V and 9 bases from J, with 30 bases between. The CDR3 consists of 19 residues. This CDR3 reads CASSLEMRGFYTYGEAQYF. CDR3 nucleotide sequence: TGTGCCAGCAGCTTGGAGATGAGAGGCTTCTACACATATGGGGAGGCCCAGTACTTC.